The entry below describes one T cell receptor (beta chain). Its target is unknown. V was clipped by 4 bases and J by 6 bases, with 19 bases between them. There are 15 residues in the CDR3. The germline V gene has CDR1 SGHNT and CDR2 YYREEE (reference sequence). The sample comes from a study of CD8 T cells in Susac syndrome. Study-level results: Only a relatively small number of individuals were included in the TCR sequencing and HLA analysis.

Random-hexamer reverse transcription was applied to about 0.45 to 1 ug RNA. Amplification of TCR beta CDR3 used immunoSEQ multiplex PCR across 54 Vbeta and 13 Jbeta. TCRdb reprocessed the immunoSEQ multiplex PCR reads with MiXCR, giving one entry per CDR3 protein. The top ten clones hold 0.093% of a sample with approximately 200,000 distinct CDR3 sequences, more than 90% of them seen once. The T cells that were sequenced for TCR beta were CD8+ and CD4+ cells from blood. The TCR sequence derives from a human donor with multiple sclerosis. The sample consisted of CD4+ T cells from PBMCs. The chain couples TRBV5-4 to TRBJ2-5, with D perhaps matching TRBD2 (6 bases). The CDR3 DNA follows: TGTGCCAGCAGCCAGGAGGGTCGGGGATCACAGACCCAGTACTTC. This gives the protein CASSQEGRGSQTQYF. Combining the CDR3 with reference TRBV5-4 and TRBJ2-5 gives the whole variable domain ETGVTQSPTHLIKTRGQQVTLRCSSQSGHNTVSWYQQALGQGPQFIFQYYREEENGRGNFPPRFSGLQFPNYSSELNVNALELDDSALYLCASSQEGRGSQTQYFGPGTRLLVL.